One sample yielded the 20 T cell receptor beta chains listed below, sequenced in a study of T cells in Graves' hyperthyroidism and ophthalmopathy. Regions amplified from RNA transcripts were the TCR beta CDR3 regions. HTBI primers were employed in a first-round RT-PCR of the TCR CDR3. Each CDR3 protein is one row after TCRdb ran MiXCR on the multiplex PCR reads. The sample has roughly 700,000 distinct CDR3 sequences, 12% to 15% seen once. The source material was blood. These receptors were taken from a woman in her late teens or twenties with Graves' hyperthyroidism.

This chain joins TRBV6-2 or TRBV6-3 and TRBJ2-7; maybe TRBD2 (5 bases). CDR1 and CDR2 (germline): MNHEY, SVGEGT. The CDR3 consists of 13 residues. Trimming left V 6 bases short and J 1 base short, with 10 bases between. This CDR3 is CASSGIPSYEQYF. The CDR3 DNA reads as TGTGCCAGCAGCGGGATTCCTTCCTACGAGCAGTACTTC.

This clonotype was counted a few times. The chain couples TRBV12-3 or TRBV12-4 to TRBJ2-1, with D possibly TRBD2 on 6 matching bases. Deletions cut 3 bases from V and 13 bases from J, with 22 bases between. The CDR3 has 15 amino acids. The CDR3 region has the DNA TGTGCCAGCAGTTTTCAGTCGCTAGCAGCGGGCCTCCAGTTCTTC. Encoded protein: CASSFQSLAAGLQFF.

This chain connects TRBV20-1 to TRBJ2-1; TRBD2 agrees at 10 bases. CDR1 and CDR2 from the germline V gene are DFQATT and SNEGSKA (reference sequence). There are 15 residues in the CDR3. V was pared by 3 bases and J by 6 bases, with 8 bases of the junction left unmatched. The CDR3 DNA is TGCAGTGCTAGTGCCTTAGCGGGAGGTAGCAATGAGCAGTTCTTC. This sequence encodes CSASALAGGSNEQFF.

There are many counts of this clonotype. The J gene is TRBJ1-5, the V gene TRBV7-2; 7 bases match TRBD1. Germline CDR1 is SGHTA and CDR2 is FQGNSA. The V gene end was trimmed by 0 bases and the J gene end by 9 bases; junction bases not matched to a gene: 11. The CDR3 is 16 residues long. The CDR3 reads CASSLAGTVSAGPQHF. CDR3 nucleotides: TGTGCCAGCAGCTTAGCGGGGACAGTCTCCGCGGGGCCCCAGCATTTT.

This clonotype has ten or more counts. The J gene is TRBJ2-7, the V gene TRBV4-3; 7 bases line up with TRBD2. Germline lookup yields CDR1 LGHNA and CDR2 YSLEER. V was clipped by 2 bases and J by 0 bases; unmatched bases: 4. The CDR3 has 15 amino acids. CDR3 nucleotide sequence: TGCGCCAGCAGCCAATCGAGCGGGGACTCCTACGAGCAGTACTTC. This encodes CASSQSSGDSYEQYF.

This clonotype has just a few counts. This sequence joins TRBV6-1 and TRBJ1-1; TRBD1 aligns across 10 bases. With V trimmed by 3 bases and J by 13 bases, 14 bases remained unmatched. CDR1 and CDR2 (germline): MNHNS, SASEGT. The CDR3 consists of 15 residues. The CDR3 DNA sequence: TGTGCCAGCAGTGATGACAGGGGGCGAGCTGGGAAGGTTTTCTTT. It translates to CASSDDRGRAGKVFF.

This clonotype appeared many times. CDR3 sequence reads: CASSYRSNYGYTF. CDR3 bases: TGTGCCAGCAGTTACAGGTCGAACTATGGCTACACCTTC. V gene TRBV6-1 combines with J gene TRBJ1-2, with D maybe TRBD1 (5 bases). Germline V CDR1 and CDR2: MNHNS, SASEGT. V lost 5 bases to trimming and J lost 2 bases, with 9 bases between them. This CDR3 spans 13 amino acids.

This clonotype was found many times. The chain recombines TRBV3-1 with TRBJ2-5; 7 positions agree with TRBD2. The junction had 10 bases not matched to a gene; V was cut back by 4 bases and J by 2 bases. The germline V gene encodes CDR1 LGHDT and CDR2 YNNKEL (reference sequence). CDR3 size: 16 residues. The chain's CDR3 is CASSPIPGTKQETQYF. The CDR3 DNA follows: TGTGCCAGCAGCCCTATTCCAGGGACTAAGCAAGAGACCCAGTACTTC.

V and J are TRBV5-1 and TRBJ2-7, with TRBD2 as a possible D gene (6 bases). There are 16 residues in the CDR3. Trimming stripped 2 bases from V and 1 base from J, with 16 bases between. The germline V gene has CDR1 SGHRS and CDR2 YFSETQ. In DNA, the CDR3 is TGCGCCAGCAGCTTACTCGAGCGGAGGGTGTCCTACGAGCAGTACTTC. This codes for CASSLLERRVSYEQYF.

The chain recombines TRBV27 with TRBJ1-5; weak D call: TRBD1 (6 bases). Germline CDR1 and CDR2: MNHEY and SMNVEV (reference sequence). The CDR3 has 15 residues. The V gene lost 3 bases and the J gene lost 7 bases, with 16 bases spanning the gap. This CDR3 reads CASSLRAGVWQPQHF. Here the CDR3 DNA reads TGTGCCAGCAGTTTGAGGGCAGGGGTTTGGCAGCCCCAGCATTTT.

The table lists this clonotype with a few counts. This chain links TRBV11-2 with TRBJ1-1; D gene uncertain. The V end lost 5 bases, the J end lost 5 bases, and 12 bases lay between the germline ends. The CDR3 spans 13 residues. CDR1 is SGHAT and CDR2 is FQNNGV in the germline V gene. CDR3 coding DNA: TGTGCCAGCAGCCGCGGGAGGGTGACTGAAGCTTTCTTT. As protein: CASSRGRVTEAFF.

This clonotype was detected many times. The rearrangement links TRBV27 to TRBJ2-4, with D unresolved. The CDR3 length is 14 residues. Trimming stripped 1 base from V and 7 bases from J, with 11 bases between. Per germline, CDR1 MNHEY and CDR2 SMNVEV (reference sequence). CDR3 sequence: CASSLLGSRNIQYF. The CDR3 DNA sequence: TGTGCCAGCAGTTTATTGGGGTCACGCAACATTCAGTACTTC.

The V gene is TRBV20-1, the J gene TRBJ2-1; 13 bases fit TRBD2. V dropped 5 bases and J dropped 4; count of bases not matched to a gene: 8. CDR3 size: 16 residues. Per the germline V gene, CDR1 is DFQATT and CDR2 is SNEGSKA (reference sequence). DNA of the CDR3: TGCAGTGCTCTCAGGACTAGCGGGAGACGGTACAATGAGCAGTTCTTC. As protein: CSALRTSGRRYNEQFF.

The chain joins TRBV7-9 to TRBJ2-2, with TRBD2 identical over 7 bases. The germline V gene has CDR1 SEHNR and CDR2 FQNEAQ (reference sequence). V lost 2 bases and J lost 6; bases outside the gene matches: 6. The CDR3 totals 15 residues. CDR3 in amino acids: CASSLPSGRSGELFF. DNA of the CDR3: TGTGCCAGCAGCTTACCTAGCGGTCGTTCCGGGGAGCTGTTTTTT.

This clonotype was recorded a few times. The gene calls are TRBV14 and TRBJ2-1, with a possible D match to TRBD1 (6 bases). The CDR3 runs 13 residues. V was trimmed by 6 bases and J by 4 bases, leaving 10 bases between them. Germline V gives CDR1 SGHDN, CDR2 FVKESK. The CDR3 DNA sequence: TGTGCCAGCAGGGGCAGGGGATACAATGAGCAGTTCTTC. It translates to CASRGRGYNEQFF.

This clonotype was recorded at least ten times. The chain employs TRBV6-2 or TRBV6-3 and TRBJ2-7, with D maybe TRBD1 (8 bases). The V and J ends lost 0 bases and 5 bases respectively, with 20 bases between them. CDR1 and CDR2 from the germline V gene are MNHEY and SVGEGT. There are 17 residues in the CDR3. CDR3 loop: CASSYSRTGRDSDEQYF. For the CDR3, the DNA is TGTGCCAGCAGTTACTCTCGGACAGGGAGGGATTCCGACGAGCAGTACTTC.

This clonotype was seen ten or more times. The chain employs TRBV3-1 and TRBJ1-2; possible D gene TRBD1, 5 bases. This CDR3 contains 14 residues. Looked up from germline, CDR1 is LGHDT and CDR2 is YNNKEL (reference sequence). Trimming shortened V by 2 bases and J by 3 bases, and 10 bases separated the two germline ends. CDR3 DNA: TGTGCCAGCAGCCAACGGCAGGGCGACTATGGCTACACCTTC. It translates to CASSQRQGDYGYTF. Looking up the rest from reference TRBV3-1 and TRBJ1-2 gives the full variable domain: DTAVSQTPKYLVTQMGNDKSIKCEQNLGHDTMYWYKQDSKKFLKIMFSYNNKELIINETVPNRFSPKSPDKAHLNLHINSLELGDSAVYFCASSQRQGDYGYTFGSGTRLTVV.

This clonotype was detected a few times. CDR3 DNA sequence: TGTGCCAGCAGCGGCGACAGGGTCCGCAATGAGCAGTTCTTC. It encodes CASSGDRVRNEQFF. The chain has TRBV9 and TRBJ2-1; TRBD1 matches 7 bases. The CDR3 is made up of 14 amino acids. V was pared by 3 bases and J by 6 bases, with 6 bases of the junction left unmatched. Germline V lookup: CDR1 SGDLS, CDR2 YYNGEE.

This clonotype was observed at least ten times. The CDR3 loop reads CASRGDSANQHF. The CDR3 DNA is TGTGCCAGCAGAGGTGACAGTGCCAACCAGCATTTT. The V and J genes are TRBV28 and TRBJ1-5, with D possibly matching TRBD1 (5 bases). V was shortened by 6 bases and J by 12 bases, with 15 bases between the two germline ends. Germline V CDR1 and CDR2: MDHEN, SYDVKM. CDR3 size: 12 residues.

This clonotype has at least ten counts. The chain employs TRBV29-1 and TRBJ2-3; maybe TRBD2 (6 bases). The CDR3 extends over 14 amino acids. V shed 3 bases and J shed 0 bases, with 10 bases lying between them. Germline V lookup: CDR1 SQVTM, CDR2 ANQGSEA. The CDR3 sequence is CSVDGRGSTDTQYF. CDR3 DNA: TGCAGCGTTGACGGGCGGGGAAGCACAGATACGCAGTATTTT.